Shown below are 29 T cell receptor beta chains from a single sample sequenced in a study of T cell responses to AZD1222 COVID-19 vaccine. Profiled with immunoSEQ multiplex PCR; TCRdb holds only in-frame clones, not every one. The data show about 140,000 clones, with around nine tenths seen just once and less than 5% held by the top ten. Sequenced material: peripheral blood, taken 28 days after the second AZD1222 dose. These TCRs come from an adult who received the AZD1222 COVID-19 vaccine.

The chain is built from TRBV6-5 and TRBJ1-4, with a weak D call TRBD1 (5 bases). CDR1 MNHEY and CDR2 SVGAGI come from the germline V gene. Trimming removed 5 bases at V and 6 bases at J, with 13 bases between. The CDR3 length is 14 residues. The DNA of the CDR3 is TGTGCCAGCAGTCCCAGGGATAGGCATGAAAAACTGTTTTTT. Translation gives CASSPRDRHEKLFF.

V is TRBV10-3 and J is TRBJ1-2; TRBD1 matches at 10 bases. The V gene's germline CDR1 is ENHRY and CDR2 SYGVKD. With V trimmed by 6 bases and J by 2 bases, 6 bases remained unmatched. The CDR3 spans 15 residues. The CDR3 loop reads CAISGRTGGNYGYTF. The CDR3 DNA follows: TGTGCCATCAGCGGGCGGACAGGGGGGAACTATGGCTACACCTTC.

This chain uses TRBV28 with TRBJ2-2; TRBD2 aligns across 11 bases. The CDR3 length is 18 residues. Germline V gives CDR1 MDHEN, CDR2 SYDVKM. The V and J ends lost 2 bases and 4 bases, in that order; junction bases with no gene match: 9. CDR3 residues: CASSLGGLAGGSTGELFF. CDR3 nucleotide sequence: TGTGCCAGCAGTTTAGGGGGCCTAGCGGGAGGAAGCACCGGGGAGCTGTTTTTT. Drawing the rest from reference TRBV28 and TRBJ2-2, the complete variable domain is DVKVTQSSRYLVKRTGEKVFLECVQDMDHENMFWYRQDPGLGLRLIYFSYDVKMKEKGDIPEGYSVSREKKERFSLILESASTNQTSMYLCASSLGGLAGGSTGELFFGEGSRLTVL.

This chain joins TRBV15 and TRBJ2-2; D uncertain. Trimming cost V 0 bases and J 7 bases, with 9 bases left between them. Germline CDR1 LNHNV, CDR2 YYDKDF (reference sequence). This CDR3 has 14 amino acids. CDR3 DNA sequence: TGTGCCACCAGCAGAGATAAGATGATCGGGGAGCTGTTTTTT. Amino acid sequence: CATSRDKMIGELFF.

The gene calls are TRBV4-3 and TRBJ1-2; D is uncertain. Trimming removed 0 bases from V and 8 bases from J, with 19 bases in between. CDR1 and CDR2 (germline): LGHNA, YSLEER. The CDR3 has 16 amino acids. CDR3 DNA: TGCGCCAGCAGCCAAGAACCGGACCCCCCGTCAGGAGGCTACACCTTC. It translates to CASSQEPDPPSGGYTF.

V usage is TRBV19 and J usage is TRBJ2-5; possibly TRBD1 for D (6 bases). From germline, CDR1 is LNHDA and CDR2 SQIVND (reference sequence). The CDR3 length is 15 residues. V lost 0 bases, J lost 5 bases, and 13 bases lay in between. The CDR3: CASSIDQGYGETQYF. The CDR3 nucleotides are TGTGCCAGTAGTATAGATCAGGGGTACGGGGAGACCCAGTACTTC.

V is TRBV18 and J is TRBJ2-7, with D uncertain. Per the germline V gene, CDR1 is KGHSH and CDR2 is LQKENI. The CDR3 loop spans 13 amino acids. Trimming removed 6 bases at V and 4 bases at J, with 13 bases between. In DNA, the CDR3 is TGTGCCAGCTCCCCGGGTGAGTCTTACGAGCAGTACTTC. Its protein product is CASSPGESYEQYF.

This clone is a singleton in its sample. The chain uses TRBV24-1 and TRBJ1-4; D is ambiguous. Germline V CDR1 and CDR2: KGHDR, SFDVKD. The CDR3 sequence is 14 residues long. Trimming pared 4 bases from V and 4 bases from J, leaving 9 bases between. CDR3 loop: CATSDPSYNEKLFF. The CDR3 DNA is TGTGCCACCAGTGACCCGAGTTATAATGAAAAACTGTTTTTT.

This chain connects TRBV15 to TRBJ1-5; D gene unclear. The CDR3 sequence is 14 residues long. Germline V gene data show CDR1 as LNHNV and CDR2 as YYDKDF (reference sequence). V was trimmed by 3 bases and J by 0 bases, leaving 6 bases between them. Here the CDR3 reads CATSSQRSNQPQHF. The CDR3 DNA follows: TGTGCCACCAGCAGCCAGCGTAGCAATCAGCCCCAGCATTTT.

The chain links TRBV19 to TRBJ1-2, with a possible D match to TRBD1 (6 bases). With 3 bases removed from V and 6 bases from J, the gap between germline ends came to 11 bases. CDR1 is LNHDA and CDR2 is SQIVND in the germline V gene (reference sequence). This CDR3 comprises 13 residues. The CDR3 DNA reads TGTGCCAGTAGTATCGGGGGCTTCGATGGCTACACCTTC. Residues: CASSIGGFDGYTF.

The rearrangement uses TRBV6-2 or TRBV6-3 and TRBJ2-7, with 9 bases aligning to TRBD2. CDR1 is MNHEY, CDR2 SVGEGT, per germline. Unmatched junction bases numbered 3, after V lost 3 bases and J lost 0 bases. The CDR3 runs to 15 residues. The CDR3 DNA is TGTGCCAGCAGTTATGAGCGGGAGGCCTCCTACGAGCAGTACTTC. It encodes CASSYEREASYEQYF.

The V call is TRBV5-1, the J call TRBJ2-7; 8 nucleotides agree with TRBD2. Germline assignment: CDR1 SGHRS and CDR2 YFSETQ. This CDR3 comprises 14 residues. Germline trimming cut 4 bases from V and 1 base from J; bases unmatched to any gene: 4. CDR3 residues: CASSTIAGSYEQYF. As DNA, the CDR3 is TGCGCCAGCAGCACTATAGCGGGATCCTACGAGCAGTACTTC.

The V gene is TRBV5-1, the J gene TRBJ2-3, with 8 bases aligning to TRBD2. CDR1 is SGHRS, CDR2 YFSETQ, per germline. The CDR3 runs 17 residues. Trimming at V came to 4 bases and at J to 0 bases, leaving 10 bases not matched to a gene. CDR3: CASSPPGAGVSTDTQYF. The CDR3 bases are TGCGCCAGCAGCCCCCCAGGAGCGGGGGTAAGCACAGATACGCAGTATTTT.

The chain has TRBV9 and TRBJ2-3; a possible D gene is TRBD2 (7 bases). V lost 0 bases and J 0 bases, leaving 14 bases between the germline ends. The CDR3 is made up of 17 amino acids. Germline V gene data show CDR1 as SGDLS and CDR2 as YYNGEE. The CDR3 DNA reads TGTGCCAGCAGCGTAGCGTGGGGGGGCCTAAGCACAGATACGCAGTATTTT. Translated, it gives CASSVAWGGLSTDTQYF.

This clone was found a few times. The J gene is TRBJ1-2, the V gene TRBV6-7; perhaps TRBD1 as D (5 bases). TRBV6-7 is annotated as an ORF whose role is uncertain. This CDR3 contains 15 residues. The V end was cut by 0 bases, the J end by 6 bases, with 14 bases between. DNA of the CDR3: TGTGCCAGCAGTTACTCTATTTCGACAGAGGATGGCTACACCTTC. This gives the protein CASSYSISTEDGYTF.

V gene TRBV28 combines with J gene TRBJ2-7; tentative D call: TRBD2 (6 bases). V gave up 6 bases and J gave up 3 bases, with 15 bases separating them. The CDR3 loop spans 14 amino acids. CDR1 MDHEN and CDR2 SYDVKM come from the germline V gene. This CDR3 reads CASSPRVADYEQYF. Written as DNA, the CDR3 is TGTGCCAGCAGCCCCAGGGTAGCGGACTACGAGCAGTACTTC.

This rearrangement joins TRBV7-7 to TRBJ2-7; 7 bases map to TRBD1. V gave up 4 bases and J gave up 2 bases; unmatched junction bases: 8. The CDR3 runs 15 residues. Germline V gene sequence: CDR1 SSHAT, CDR2 FNYEAQ (reference sequence). As DNA, the CDR3 is TGTGCCAGCAGCTCCGGGACAGCGCCTACCTACGAGCAGTACTTC. It yields the protein CASSSGTAPTYEQYF.

This clone was picked up a small number of times. The CDR3 loop is CASSASTGSGANVLTF. The CDR3 region has the DNA TGCGCCAGCAGCGCATCCACAGGGTCTGGGGCCAACGTCCTGACTTTC. The chain carries TRBV4-3 and TRBJ2-6; weak D call: TRBD1 (6 bases). This CDR3 has 16 amino acids. The germline V gene encodes CDR1 LGHNA and CDR2 YSLEER. With 5 bases removed from V and 1 base from J, the gap between germline ends came to 12 bases.

This clone was recorded only once. The CDR3 spells CASRTQVSPLHF. CDR3 DNA sequence: TGTGCCAGCAGGACACAGGTTTCACCCCTCCACTTT. The chain carries TRBV6-5 and TRBJ1-6; a weak D match, TRBD1 (5 bases). The CDR3 has 12 residues. V was pared by 6 bases and J by 9 bases, with 9 bases between. From germline, CDR1 is MNHEY and CDR2 SVGAGI.

The rearrangement joins TRBV4-1 to TRBJ2-1, with TRBD2 matching over 8 bases. V shed 4 bases and J 9 bases; nucleotides not matched to a gene: 8. The CDR3 totals 14 residues. The germline V gene encodes CDR1 MGHRA and CDR2 YSYEKL. The DNA for the CDR3 is TGCGCCAGCAGCCCCCTGACTAGCGCAGGTGAGCAGTTCTTC. Protein product: CASSPLTSAGEQFF.

The genes are TRBV14 and TRBJ2-3, with D maybe TRBD1 (6 bases). CDR3 length: 16 residues. In germline, CDR1 is SGHDN, CDR2 FVKESK. The ends were cut back, 4 bases at V and 4 bases at J, with 18 bases in the middle. The CDR3 region has the DNA TGTGCCAGCAGCCCCCTGGGGGCCCAATTTGCAGATACGCAGTATTTT. Translation gives CASSPLGAQFADTQYF. The full variable domain, in which reference TRBV14 and TRBJ2-3 provide the parts outside the CDR3, is EAGVTQFPSHSVIEKGQTVTLRCDPISGHDNLYWYRRVMGKEIKFLLHFVKESKQDESGMPNNRFLAERTGGTYSTLKVQPAELEDSGVYFCASSPLGAQFADTQYFGPGTRLTVL.

The gene calls are TRBV7-6 and TRBJ1-1; a possible D gene is TRBD1 (5 bases). V was cut by 5 bases and J by 4 bases, with 20 bases left in between. CDR1 is SGHVS, CDR2 FNYEAQ, per germline. This CDR3 is built from 16 residues. The CDR3 sequence is CASSVTSQGGGTEAFF. CDR3 in DNA: TGTGCCAGCAGCGTCACATCCCAGGGAGGAGGCACTGAAGCTTTCTTT.

This sequence joins TRBV4-2 and TRBJ2-3; 7 nucleotides agree with TRBD2. V gave up 1 base and J gave up 8 bases; unmatched junction bases: 0. Germline V CDR1 and CDR2: LGHNA, YNFKEQ. The CDR3 sequence is 12 residues long. DNA for the CDR3: TGTGCCAGCAGCCAAGGGGGGGGTACGCAGTATTTT. Protein: CASSQGGGTQYF.

V and J are TRBV7-2 and TRBJ1-2; tentative D call: TRBD1 (5 bases). CDR3 length: 14 residues. Trimming left V 5 bases short and J 3 bases short, with 13 bases between. Germline-derived CDR1 and CDR2 are SGHTA and FQGNSA. In DNA, the CDR3 is TGTGCCAGCAGCCCGGTCGGGGACGACTATGGCTACACCTTC. Translated, it gives CASSPVGDDYGYTF.

This clone was found once. The chain has TRBV4-2 and TRBJ2-2, with 8 bases lining up with TRBD2. Germline CDR1 reads LGHNA; CDR2 reads YNFKEQ. This CDR3 has 17 amino acids. V was clipped by 3 bases and J by 0 bases; unmatched bases: 6. The CDR3 reads CASSHGGAGANTGELFF. CDR3 nucleotides: TGTGCCAGCAGCCACGGGGGGGCGGGGGCGAACACCGGGGAGCTGTTTTTT.

This clone has just one count. The chain combines TRBV11-3 with TRBJ1-3, with 11 nucleotides matching TRBD1. Germline trimming cut 5 bases from V and 8 bases from J; bases unmatched to any gene: 5. CDR1 and CDR2 (germline): SGHNT, YENEEA. The CDR3 is 14 residues long. Here the CDR3 reads CASSRGTGGDTIYF. CDR3 coding DNA: TGTGCCAGCAGCCGGGGGACAGGGGGAGACACCATATATTTT.

This sequence joins TRBV19 and TRBJ1-3, with TRBD1 as a possible D gene (5 bases). Germline CDR1 is LNHDA and CDR2 is SQIVND (reference sequence). V gave up 1 base and J gave up 7 bases, with 11 bases separating them. The CDR3 contains 14 residues. CDR3 sequence reads: CASSIGGPANTIYF. The CDR3 bases are TGTGCCAGTAGTATAGGGGGCCCGGCCAACACCATATATTTT.

The gene calls are TRBV9 and TRBJ1-2; a weak D match, TRBD1 (5 bases). The CDR3 consists of 15 residues. Trimming stripped 4 bases from V and 2 bases from J, with 15 bases between. CDR1 is SGDLS and CDR2 is YYNGEE in the germline V gene. Written as DNA, the CDR3 is TGTGCCAGCAGCCCATCGGGACCGATCAACTATGGCTACACCTTC. Translating gives CASSPSGPINYGYTF.

The J gene is TRBJ2-1, the V gene TRBV6-2 or TRBV6-3; D could derive from TRBD1 or TRBD2 (6 bases each). The V gene's germline CDR1 is MNHEY and CDR2 SVGEGT. The CDR3 is 15 residues long. The V end was cut by 5 bases, the J end by 8 bases, with 19 bases between. The CDR3 spells CASSPGRKRGDEQFF. DNA for the CDR3: TGTGCCAGCAGTCCCGGACGGAAAAGGGGGGATGAGCAGTTCTTC.